This TCR beta chain was recovered during a study of Ad26.COV2.S vaccination and SARS-CoV-2 variants. As for the study in general: Vaccine-arm donor from the placebo-controlled COV1001 Ad26.COV2.S trial.

The V gene lost 11 bases and the J gene lost 7 bases, with 17 bases spanning the gap. The CDR3 totals 13 residues. TCRdb keeps only in-frame clones here, not all; method: immunoSEQ multiplex PCR. The profile shows about 680,000 clones, more than 80% of them singletons. Note on this clone: Its matching antigen is unknown.

Treatment: some 20 received Ad26.COV2.S at low or high dose, single or two shots; about five received placebo; per-sample allocation not given. Samples came from day 63 after the first vaccine or placebo injection. Study observations and caveats: Breadth of non-spike TCRs did not differ between vaccinees and placebo recipients. Total responses of T cells may have been underestimated by the analyses of TCR breadth and depth.

V usage is TRBV12-3 or TRBV12-4 and J usage is TRBJ1-4, with D perhaps matching TRBD1 (5 bases). The input for sequencing was peripheral blood, taken in a trial of Ad26.COV2.S vaccine versus placebo. This sequence originates from a person aged 18-60 years who received the Ad26.COV2.S COVID-19 vaccine or a placebo. The CDR3 reads CACAGGEIEKLFF. In DNA, the CDR3 is TGTGCCTGCGCCGGGGGGGAGATTGAAAAACTGTTTTTT.